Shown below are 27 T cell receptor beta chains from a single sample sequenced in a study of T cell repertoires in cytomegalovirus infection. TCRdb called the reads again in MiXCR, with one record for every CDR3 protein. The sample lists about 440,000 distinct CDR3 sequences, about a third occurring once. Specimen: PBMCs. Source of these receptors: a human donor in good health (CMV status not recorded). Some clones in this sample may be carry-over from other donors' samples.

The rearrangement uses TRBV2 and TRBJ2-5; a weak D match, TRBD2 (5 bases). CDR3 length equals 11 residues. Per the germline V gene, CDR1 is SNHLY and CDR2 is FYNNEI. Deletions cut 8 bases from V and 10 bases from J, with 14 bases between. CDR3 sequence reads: CASRQKGVQYF. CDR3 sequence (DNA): TGTGCCAGCCGGCAAAAGGGAGTCCAGTACTTC.

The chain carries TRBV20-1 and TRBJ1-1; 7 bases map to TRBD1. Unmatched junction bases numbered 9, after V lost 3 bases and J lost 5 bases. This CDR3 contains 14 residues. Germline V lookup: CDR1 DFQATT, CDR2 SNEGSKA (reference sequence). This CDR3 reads CSARVEGARTEAFF. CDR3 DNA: TGCAGTGCTAGGGTGGAGGGGGCGAGGACTGAAGCTTTCTTT.

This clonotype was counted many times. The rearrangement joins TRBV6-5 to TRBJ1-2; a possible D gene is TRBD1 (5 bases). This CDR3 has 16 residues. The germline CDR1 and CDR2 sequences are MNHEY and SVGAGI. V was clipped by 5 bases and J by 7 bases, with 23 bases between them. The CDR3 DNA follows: TGTGCCAGCAGTCCGAGCGCGGGCAGGGTTAGGGGTGGCTACACCTTC. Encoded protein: CASSPSAGRVRGGYTF.

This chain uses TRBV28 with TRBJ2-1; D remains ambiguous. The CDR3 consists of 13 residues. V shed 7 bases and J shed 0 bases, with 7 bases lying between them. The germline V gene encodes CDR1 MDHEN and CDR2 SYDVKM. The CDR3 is CASTGPSYNEQFF. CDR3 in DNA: TGTGCCAGCACTGGGCCCTCCTACAATGAGCAGTTCTTC. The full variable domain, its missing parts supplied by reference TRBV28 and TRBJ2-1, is DVKVTQSSRYLVKRTGEKVFLECVQDMDHENMFWYRQDPGLGLRLIYFSYDVKMKEKGDIPEGYSVSREKKERFSLILESASTNQTSMYLCASTGPSYNEQFFGPGTRLTVL.

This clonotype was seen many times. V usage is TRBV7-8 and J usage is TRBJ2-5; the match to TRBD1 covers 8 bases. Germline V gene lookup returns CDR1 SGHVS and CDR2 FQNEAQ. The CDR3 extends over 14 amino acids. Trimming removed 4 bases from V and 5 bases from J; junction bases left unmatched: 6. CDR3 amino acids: CASSSGQGWETQYF. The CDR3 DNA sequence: TGTGCCAGCAGCTCCGGACAGGGTTGGGAGACCCAGTACTTC.

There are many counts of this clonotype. The chain's CDR3 is CASSLGVGDTEAFF. The CDR3 DNA sequence: TGTGCCAGCAGCTTAGGAGTTGGAGACACTGAAGCTTTCTTT. The chain couples TRBV7-2 to TRBJ1-1; no clear D gene. The CDR3 runs 14 residues. Germline V gene sequence: CDR1 SGHTA, CDR2 FQGNSA. V was clipped by 1 base and J by 3 bases, with 9 bases between them.

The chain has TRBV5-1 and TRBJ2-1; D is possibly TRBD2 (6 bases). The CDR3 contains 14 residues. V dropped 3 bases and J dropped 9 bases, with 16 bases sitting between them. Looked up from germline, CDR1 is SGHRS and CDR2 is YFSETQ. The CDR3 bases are TGCGCCAGCAGCTCCCGGGACTTGGGTGGTGAGCAGTTCTTC. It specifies CASSSRDLGGEQFF.

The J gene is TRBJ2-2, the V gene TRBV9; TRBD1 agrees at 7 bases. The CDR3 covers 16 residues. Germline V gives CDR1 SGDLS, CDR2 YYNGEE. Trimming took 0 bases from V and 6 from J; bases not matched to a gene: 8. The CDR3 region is CASSVGIQGFPGELFF. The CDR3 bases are TGTGCCAGCAGCGTAGGCATACAGGGGTTCCCCGGGGAGCTGTTTTTT.

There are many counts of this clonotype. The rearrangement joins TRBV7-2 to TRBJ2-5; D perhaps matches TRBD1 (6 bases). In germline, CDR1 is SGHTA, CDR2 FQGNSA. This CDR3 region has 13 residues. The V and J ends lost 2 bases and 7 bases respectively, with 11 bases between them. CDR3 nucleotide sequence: TGTGCCAGCAGCTTATCAGGGGTAGGGACCCAGTACTTC. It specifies CASSLSGVGTQYF.

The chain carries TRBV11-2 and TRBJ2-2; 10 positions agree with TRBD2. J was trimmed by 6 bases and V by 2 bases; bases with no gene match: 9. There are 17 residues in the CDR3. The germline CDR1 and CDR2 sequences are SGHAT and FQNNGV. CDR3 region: CASSLLTLAGVSGELFF. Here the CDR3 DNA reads TGTGCCAGCAGCTTATTAACCCTAGCGGGGGTGTCCGGGGAGCTGTTTTTT. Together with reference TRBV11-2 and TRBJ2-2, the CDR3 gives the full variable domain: EAGVAQSPRYKIIEKRQSVAFWCNPISGHATLYWYQQILGQGPKLLIQFQNNGVVDDSQLPKDRFSAERLKGVDSTLKIQPAKLEDSAVYLCASSLLTLAGVSGELFFGEGSRLTVL.

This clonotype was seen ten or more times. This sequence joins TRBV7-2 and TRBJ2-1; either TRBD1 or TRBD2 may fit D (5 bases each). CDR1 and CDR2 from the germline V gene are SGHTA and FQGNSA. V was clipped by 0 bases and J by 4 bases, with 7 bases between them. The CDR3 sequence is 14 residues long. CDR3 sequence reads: CASSLAGEYNEQFF. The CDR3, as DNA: TGTGCCAGCAGCTTAGCGGGGGAATACAATGAGCAGTTCTTC.

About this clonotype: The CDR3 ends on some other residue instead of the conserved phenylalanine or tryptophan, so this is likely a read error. The CDR3 here is CASSRGIADEYNYCYTL. The CDR3 nucleotides are TGTGCCAGCAGCCGAGGAATTGCGGACGAATATAACTATTGCTACACCTTA. V is TRBV7-2 and J is TRBJ1-2; D is unresolved. The germline gives CDR1 SGHTA, CDR2 FQGNSA. There are 17 residues in the CDR3.

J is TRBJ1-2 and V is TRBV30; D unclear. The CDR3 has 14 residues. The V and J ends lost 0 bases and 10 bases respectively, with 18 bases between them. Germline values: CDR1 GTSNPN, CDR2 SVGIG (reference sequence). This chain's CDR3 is CAWSVASGVVDYTF. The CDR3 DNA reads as TGTGCCTGGAGTGTAGCGAGCGGAGTGGTAGACTACACCTTC.

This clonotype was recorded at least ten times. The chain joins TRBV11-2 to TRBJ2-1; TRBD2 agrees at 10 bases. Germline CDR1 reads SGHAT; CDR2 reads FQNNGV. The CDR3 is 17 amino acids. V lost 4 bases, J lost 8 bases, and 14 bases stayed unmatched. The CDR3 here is CASSSPQALAGVDEQFF. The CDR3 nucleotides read TGTGCCAGCAGCTCGCCGCAGGCGCTAGCGGGGGTCGATGAGCAGTTCTTC.

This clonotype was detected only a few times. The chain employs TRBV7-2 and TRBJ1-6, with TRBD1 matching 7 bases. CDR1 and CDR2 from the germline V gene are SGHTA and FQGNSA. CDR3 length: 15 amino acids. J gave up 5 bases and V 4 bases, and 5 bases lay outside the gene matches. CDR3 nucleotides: TGTGCCAGCAGCTCGGGACAGCGGAATAATTCACCCCTCCACTTT. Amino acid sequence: CASSSGQRNNSPLHF.

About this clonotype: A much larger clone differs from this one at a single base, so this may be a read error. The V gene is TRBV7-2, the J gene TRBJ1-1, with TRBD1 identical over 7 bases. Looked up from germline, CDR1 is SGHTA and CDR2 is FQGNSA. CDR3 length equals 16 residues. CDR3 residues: CVSSLRIDRANTEAFF. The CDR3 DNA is TGTGTCAGCAGCTTACGGATAGACAGGGCGAACACTGAAGCTTTCTTT.

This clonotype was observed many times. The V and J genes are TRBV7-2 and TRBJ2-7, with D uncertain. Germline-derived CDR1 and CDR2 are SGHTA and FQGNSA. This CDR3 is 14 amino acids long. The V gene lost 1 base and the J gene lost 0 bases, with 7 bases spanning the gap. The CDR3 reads CASSLDGRSYEQYF. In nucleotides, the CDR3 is TGTGCCAGCAGCTTAGATGGACGCTCCTACGAGCAGTACTTC.

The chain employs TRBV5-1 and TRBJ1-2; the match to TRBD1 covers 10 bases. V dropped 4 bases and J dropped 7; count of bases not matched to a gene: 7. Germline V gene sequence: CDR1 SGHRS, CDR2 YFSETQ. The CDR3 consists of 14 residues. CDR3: CASSIPGQGPGYTF. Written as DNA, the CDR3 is TGCGCCAGCAGCATTCCGGGACAGGGGCCTGGCTACACCTTC.

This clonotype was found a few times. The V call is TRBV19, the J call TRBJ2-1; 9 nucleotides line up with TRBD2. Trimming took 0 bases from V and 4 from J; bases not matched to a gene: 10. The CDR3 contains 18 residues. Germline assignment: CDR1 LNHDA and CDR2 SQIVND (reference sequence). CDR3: CASSIDPLAGSLYNEQFF. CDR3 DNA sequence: TGTGCCAGTAGTATAGACCCGCTAGCGGGGAGCTTATACAATGAGCAGTTCTTC.

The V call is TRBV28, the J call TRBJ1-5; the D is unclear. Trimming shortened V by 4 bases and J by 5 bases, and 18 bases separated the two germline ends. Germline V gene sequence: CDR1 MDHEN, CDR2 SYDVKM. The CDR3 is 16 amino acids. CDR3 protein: CASSSLGNRADQPQHF. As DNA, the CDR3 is TGTGCCAGCAGTTCCCTAGGCAATAGGGCCGATCAGCCCCAGCATTTT.

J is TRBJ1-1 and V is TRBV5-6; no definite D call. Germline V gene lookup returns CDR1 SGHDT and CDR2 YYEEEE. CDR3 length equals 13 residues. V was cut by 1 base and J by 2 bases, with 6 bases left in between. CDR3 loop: CASSLMVNTEAFF. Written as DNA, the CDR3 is TGTGCCAGCAGCTTGATGGTCAACACTGAAGCTTTCTTT.

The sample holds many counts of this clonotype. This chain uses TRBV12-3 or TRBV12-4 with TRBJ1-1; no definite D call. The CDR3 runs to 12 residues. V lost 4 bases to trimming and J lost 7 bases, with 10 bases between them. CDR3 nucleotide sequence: TGTGCCAGCAGTTCCGTGACTTATGAAGCTTTCTTT. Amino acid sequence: CASSSVTYEAFF.

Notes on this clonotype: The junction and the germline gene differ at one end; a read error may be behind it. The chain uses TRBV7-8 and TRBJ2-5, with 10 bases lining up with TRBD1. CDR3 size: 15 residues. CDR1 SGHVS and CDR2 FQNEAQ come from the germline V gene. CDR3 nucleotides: TGTACCAGCAGCTTACGACAGGGGGCTGGGGAGACCCAGTACTTC. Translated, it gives CTSSLRQGAGETQYF.

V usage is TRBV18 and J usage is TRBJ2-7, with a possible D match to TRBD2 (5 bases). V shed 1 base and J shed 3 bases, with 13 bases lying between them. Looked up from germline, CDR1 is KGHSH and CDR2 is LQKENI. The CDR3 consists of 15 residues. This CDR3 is CASSPREGFGYEQYF. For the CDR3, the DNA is TGTGCCAGCTCACCACGAGAGGGATTTGGCTACGAGCAGTACTTC.

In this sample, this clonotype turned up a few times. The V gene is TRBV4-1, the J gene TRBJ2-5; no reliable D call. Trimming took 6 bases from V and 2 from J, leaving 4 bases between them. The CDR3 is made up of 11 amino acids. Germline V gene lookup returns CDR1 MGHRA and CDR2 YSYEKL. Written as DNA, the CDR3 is TGCGCCAGCAGGGGGCAAGAGACCCAGTACTTC. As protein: CASRGQETQYF.

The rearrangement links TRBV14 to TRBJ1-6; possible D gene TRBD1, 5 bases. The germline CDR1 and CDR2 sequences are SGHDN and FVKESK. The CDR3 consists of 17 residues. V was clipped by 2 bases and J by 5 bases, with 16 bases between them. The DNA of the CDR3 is TGTGCCAGCAGCCAATGGGGCAAGGGAAGCAATAATTCACCCCTCCACTTT. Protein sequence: CASSQWGKGSNNSPLHF.

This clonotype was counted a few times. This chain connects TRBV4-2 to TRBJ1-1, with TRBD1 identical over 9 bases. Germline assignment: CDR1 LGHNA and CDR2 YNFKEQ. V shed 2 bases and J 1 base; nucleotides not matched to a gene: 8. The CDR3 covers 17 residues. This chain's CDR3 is CASSQQYPGQGNTEAFF. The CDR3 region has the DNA TGTGCCAGCAGCCAACAATACCCGGGACAGGGGAACACTGAAGCTTTCTTT.